The clone carrying this T cell receptor (beta chain) was observed at least ten times. Its specificity is unknown. Researchers took RNA transcripts and amplified the TCR beta CDR3 regions from them. HTBI primers drove first-round RT-PCR of the TCR CDR3. MiXCR, run by TCRdb on the multiplex PCR reads, gives a single entry per CDR3 protein. The table shows 500,000 to 750,000 distinct CDR3 sequences, with 40% to 55% occurring only once. The V gene lost 4 bases and the J gene lost 9 bases, with 16 bases spanning the gap. The length of the CDR3 is 15 residues. The germline V gene encodes CDR1 SNHLY and CDR2 FYNNEI. The definition of stable Graves' hyperthyroidism was no ophthalmopathy progression within 18 months. Recently diagnosed hyperthyroidism of less than 2 months' duration affected patients aged 18 to 65. This sample is drawn from a study of T cells in Graves' hyperthyroidism and ophthalmopathy. Study results and limitations: Most thyroid-expanded clonotypes above 0.001 were also found in blood. Ophthalmopathy and stable hyperthyroidism were told apart by a 13 V-J model.

This sequence originates from a woman aged 18-29 years with Graves' hyperthyroidism. The sequenced material came from peripheral blood or thyroid tissue (not recorded which). The chain uses TRBV2 and TRBJ1-6, with D uncertain. CDR3 sequence: CASSVGSGVTSPLHF. In nucleotides, the CDR3 is TGTGCCAGCAGTGTGGGCAGTGGGGTTACTTCACCCCTCCACTTT.